The 28 T cell receptor beta chains in this list originate from one sample, sequenced in a study of blood T cell repertoires in COVID-19. Using immunoSEQ multiplex PCR, the repertoire was profiled, and TCRdb retains in-frame clones only, with some absent. The sample contains around 300,000 clones, about 87% of which appear only once. Sequencing used peripheral blood. Source of these receptors: a woman in her twenties or thirties with COVID-19, enrolled during active disease.

The chain joins TRBV4-2 to TRBJ1-4, with a weak D call TRBD1 (6 bases). From germline, CDR1 is LGHNA and CDR2 YNFKEQ. V lost 1 base and J lost 6, with 12 bases in between. This CDR3 region has 15 residues. CDR3 loop: CASSQVQGQDEKLFF. DNA for the CDR3: TGTGCCAGCAGCCAAGTACAGGGTCAGGATGAAAAACTGTTTTTT.

The chain is built from TRBV2 and TRBJ2-2, with 9 nucleotides matching TRBD1. Trimming took 4 bases from V and 6 from J; bases not matched to a gene: 9. This CDR3 is 16 amino acids long. Per germline, CDR1 SNHLY and CDR2 FYNNEI. The chain's CDR3 is CASSVQSTGGPGELFF. The CDR3 nucleotides are TGTGCCAGCAGTGTCCAGTCAACAGGGGGCCCCGGGGAGCTGTTTTTT.

V gene TRBV27 combines with J gene TRBJ2-3; no firm D call. V dropped 6 bases and J dropped 0 bases, with 10 bases sitting between them. The germline V gene encodes CDR1 MNHEY and CDR2 SMNVEV (reference sequence). The CDR3 has 14 amino acids. CDR3: CASSISGSTDTQYF. The CDR3 DNA reads as TGTGCCAGCAGCATATCAGGTAGCACAGATACGCAGTATTTT.

This chain uses TRBV4-1 with TRBJ2-5; 12 bases align to TRBD2. Germline values: CDR1 MGHRA, CDR2 YSYEKL. The junction had 9 bases not matched to a gene; V was cut back by 5 bases and J by 5 bases. CDR3 length: 16 residues. The CDR3 DNA reads as TGCGCCAGCAGCTACACTCTAGCGGGGGGGAGGGAGACCCAGTACTTC. It encodes CASSYTLAGGRETQYF.

This clone has just a few counts. This sequence joins TRBV7-8 and TRBJ1-2, with TRBD1 identical over 10 bases. The CDR3 totals 13 residues. With 3 bases clipped from V and 6 bases from J, the junction kept 1 base outside the gene matches. CDR1 and CDR2 (germline): SGHVS, FQNEAQ. The CDR3 DNA reads as TGTGCCAGCAGCTTGGACAGGGGGAATGGCTACACCTTC. Its translation is CASSLDRGNGYTF.

The chain uses TRBV9 and TRBJ1-4, with 7 bases that match TRBD1. The germline V gene encodes CDR1 SGDLS and CDR2 YYNGEE. The trim removed 3 bases at V and 0 bases at J, leaving 2 bases unmatched. CDR3 length equals 15 residues. The CDR3 spells CASSEGTATNEKLFF. The CDR3 region has the DNA TGTGCCAGCAGCGAGGGGACAGCAACTAATGAAAAACTGTTTTTT.

The V gene is TRBV2, the J gene TRBJ1-2; TRBD1 aligns across 7 bases. J gave up 6 bases and V 2 bases, and 6 bases lay outside the gene matches. The CDR3 loop spans 14 amino acids. In germline, CDR1 is SNHLY, CDR2 FYNNEI. The chain's CDR3 is CASSERGQGDGYTF. CDR3 coding DNA: TGTGCCAGCAGTGAAAGGGGGCAGGGTGATGGCTACACCTTC.

The V gene is TRBV24-1, the J gene TRBJ2-3; 10 bases agree with TRBD1. The V gene's germline CDR1 is KGHDR and CDR2 SFDVKD. V shed 4 bases, J shed 3 bases, and the junction held 9 bases outside the gene matches. This CDR3 contains 17 residues. The CDR3 DNA reads TGTGCCACCAGTGAGCCGACAGGGGGCAGAGAAACAGATACGCAGTATTTT. This translates into CATSEPTGGRETDTQYF.

The chain employs TRBV19 and TRBJ1-5; D gene uncertain. This CDR3 comprises 14 residues. Trimming cost V 5 bases and J 3 bases, with 11 bases left between them. Germline CDR1 is LNHDA and CDR2 is SQIVND (reference sequence). DNA for the CDR3: TGTGCCAGTAGTCCCGGGTCAGTCAATCAGCCCCAGCATTTT. Its protein is CASSPGSVNQPQHF.

The chain joins TRBV4-1 to TRBJ1-6; D remains unclear. CDR3 length: 18 residues. V shed 4 bases and J shed 8 bases, with 24 bases lying between them. CDR1 MGHRA and CDR2 YSYEKL come from the germline V gene. The CDR3 sequence is CASSLYQPTPLQHSPLHF. The CDR3 DNA reads as TGCGCCAGCAGCCTCTATCAACCAACGCCCCTTCAACATTCACCCCTCCACTTT.

The CDR3 region has the DNA TGTGCCAGCAGTGACCCCAGGGTTGGCACTGAAGCTTTCTTT. Its protein is CASSDPRVGTEAFF. The chain uses TRBV6-1 and TRBJ1-1, with D perhaps TRBD1 (5 bases). Germline V gives CDR1 MNHNS, CDR2 SASEGT. Deletions cut 3 bases from V and 4 bases from J, with 12 bases between. There are 14 residues in the CDR3.

Details on this clone: Other DNA sequences in this specimen translate into the identical CDR3. This chain links TRBV5-1 with TRBJ1-1; D may be TRBD1 (5 bases). V was shortened by 0 bases and J by 3 bases, with 6 bases between the two germline ends. The CDR3 contains 13 residues. Germline V lookup: CDR1 SGHRS, CDR2 YFSETQ. The CDR3: CASSLGRDTEAFF. The DNA of the CDR3 is TGCGCCAGCAGCTTGGGCAGGGACACTGAAGCTTTCTTT.

V and J are TRBV11-1 and TRBJ1-1, with D perhaps TRBD1 (6 bases). Germline assignment: CDR1 SGHAT and CDR2 FQDESV (reference sequence). V lost 5 bases and J 4 bases, leaving 11 bases between the germline ends. The CDR3 length is 13 residues. CDR3 sequence reads: CASSRTDTTEAFF. In DNA form, the CDR3 reads TGTGCCAGCAGCAGGACAGATACCACTGAAGCTTTCTTT. The entire variable domain, with the rest obtained from reference TRBV11-1 and TRBJ1-1, is as follows: EAEVAQSPRYKITEKSQAVAFWCDPISGHATLYWYRQILGQGPELLVQFQDESVVDDSQLPKDRFSAERLKGVDSTLKIQPAELGDSAMYLCASSRTDTTEAFFGQGTRLTVV.

The genes are TRBV5-1 and TRBJ2-3, with TRBD1 as a possible D gene (6 bases). Trimming cost V 2 bases and J 3 bases, with 13 bases left between them. Germline V gives CDR1 SGHRS, CDR2 YFSETQ. CDR3 size: 15 residues. The CDR3: CASSLDPTGTDTQYF. CDR3 DNA sequence: TGCGCCAGCAGCTTAGACCCTACAGGGACAGATACGCAGTATTTT.

The V call is TRBV13, the J call TRBJ2-3; D might be TRBD1 (5 bases). Germline CDR1 and CDR2: PRHDT and FYEKMQ (reference sequence). This CDR3 has 15 amino acids. The V end lost 5 bases, the J end lost 3 bases, and 15 bases lay between the germline ends. This CDR3 is CASSASRVGTDTQYF. CDR3 nucleotides: TGTGCCAGCAGCGCGAGCAGGGTAGGAACAGATACGCAGTATTTT.

This sequence joins TRBV29-1 and TRBJ2-5; D is unclear. CDR1 is SQVTM, CDR2 ANQGSEA, per germline. With 4 bases removed from V and 2 bases from J, the gap between germline ends came to 5 bases. This CDR3 region has 11 residues. CDR3 protein: CSVARQETQYF. CDR3 sequence (DNA): TGCAGCGTTGCTAGGCAAGAGACCCAGTACTTC.

This clone was detected only once. The chain combines TRBV7-2 with TRBJ2-1; TRBD2 is a possible D gene (5 bases). V gave up 4 bases and J gave up 4 bases, with 17 bases separating them. In germline, CDR1 is SGHTA, CDR2 FQGNSA. The length of the CDR3 is 16 residues. CDR3 sequence (DNA): TGTGCCAGCAGCTCAAGAGAATGGACTGTTTACAATGAGCAGTTCTTC. Encoded protein: CASSSREWTVYNEQFF.

The chain couples TRBV9 to TRBJ1-5; 9 nucleotides align to TRBD1. This CDR3 spans 13 amino acids. J lost 6 bases, V lost 3 bases, and 1 base had no gene match. Germline values: CDR1 SGDLS, CDR2 YYNGEE. CDR3 bases: TGTGCCAGCAGCGCGGACAGGGGTCAGCCCCAGCATTTT. Translated: CASSADRGQPQHF.

The chain combines TRBV11-3 with TRBJ1-1; D call uncertain. Deletions cut 5 bases from V and 11 bases from J, with 18 bases between. This CDR3 comprises 13 residues. Germline CDR1 and CDR2: SGHNT and YENEEA. The CDR3 protein is CASSLDSEQRAFF. For the CDR3, the DNA is TGTGCCAGCAGCCTGGATTCGGAGCAGAGGGCTTTCTTT.

The V and J genes are TRBV3-1 (or the pseudogene TRBV3-2) and TRBJ2-7, with D perhaps matching TRBD1 (5 bases). Germline lookup yields CDR1 LGHDT and CDR2 YNNKEL (reference sequence). The CDR3 runs 12 residues. Trimming took 3 bases from V and 7 from J, leaving 10 bases between them. For the CDR3, the DNA is TGTGCCAGCAGCCAGGGCCAGGGAGAGCAGTACTTC. Translation: CASSQGQGEQYF.

This clone is a singleton in its sample. J is TRBJ2-5 and V is TRBV5-1; 11 bases are a match to TRBD2. The CDR3 consists of 14 residues. CDR1 is SGHRS, CDR2 YFSETQ, per germline. After removal of 3 bases from V and 5 bases from J, the junction contained 3 bases not matched to a gene. The CDR3 protein is CASSSTSGEETQYF. The CDR3 DNA follows: TGCGCCAGCAGCTCGACTAGCGGGGAGGAGACCCAGTACTTC.

The genes are TRBV6-6 and TRBJ1-1, with TRBD1 as a possible D gene (6 bases). Germline CDR1 reads MNHNY; CDR2 reads SVGAGI (reference sequence). The CDR3 is made up of 15 amino acids. Between the trimmed V and J ends, which lost 6 bases and 7 bases, there was a span of 21 bases. The DNA of the CDR3 is TGTGCCAGCAGCCCCGGGACAACTGAACGGGGTGAAGCTTTCTTT. Translated: CASSPGTTERGEAFF.

The CDR3 DNA sequence: TGTGCCAGCAGCGTCAGCCCAACAGGGGGCACTGAAGCTTTCTTT. As protein: CASSVSPTGGTEAFF. The chain uses TRBV9 and TRBJ1-1; 8 positions agree with TRBD1. The ends lost 2 bases at V and 4 bases at J; junction bases unmatched: 7. This CDR3 spans 15 amino acids. Germline values: CDR1 SGDLS, CDR2 YYNGEE.

This chain uses TRBV4-2 with TRBJ1-5; 7 nucleotides line up with TRBD1. Germline V gene data show CDR1 as LGHNA and CDR2 as YNFKEQ. The CDR3 contains 16 residues. V lost 0 bases and J lost 5; bases outside the gene matches: 7. The CDR3 protein is CASSQEQGWGDQPQHF. The CDR3 DNA follows: TGTGCCAGCAGCCAAGAACAGGGGTGGGGTGATCAGCCCCAGCATTTT.

J is TRBJ1-1 and V is TRBV7-3; D ambiguous. CDR3 length: 16 residues. Germline values: CDR1 SGHTA, CDR2 FQGTGA. V lost 5 bases and J 1 base, leaving 17 bases between the germline ends. As DNA, the CDR3 is TGTGCCAGCAGCCCCGACGTAGCCACTGGGAACACTGAAGCTTTCTTT. As protein: CASSPDVATGNTEAFF.

V gene TRBV11-3 combines with J gene TRBJ2-2; D remains ambiguous. Germline V lookup: CDR1 SGHNT, CDR2 YENEEA. The CDR3 contains 14 residues. The germline V and J ends were trimmed by 6 bases and 5 bases, with 13 bases remaining between them. This CDR3 reads CASRVPGLTGELFF. DNA of the CDR3: TGTGCCAGCAGGGTCCCGGGTCTAACCGGGGAGCTGTTTTTT.

The CDR3: CASSFSPNYEQYV. The CDR3 coding sequence is TGTGCCAGCAGCTTTTCTCCTAACTACGAGCAGTACGTC. This chain joins TRBV7-8 and TRBJ2-7; D is undetermined. Germline CDR1 reads SGHVS; CDR2 reads FQNEAQ. There are 13 residues in the CDR3. The germline V and J ends were trimmed by 3 bases and 3 bases, with 9 bases remaining between them.

V and J are TRBV6-5 and TRBJ1-4; TRBD1 might be the D (6 bases). Trimming took off 6 bases at V and 7 bases at J, with 15 bases between the two ends. Germline values: CDR1 MNHEY, CDR2 SVGAGI. This CDR3 spans 14 amino acids. CDR3 sequence reads: CASRPQGGGEKLFF. In nucleotides, the CDR3 is TGTGCCAGCAGGCCCCAGGGAGGGGGTGAAAAACTGTTTTTT.